Listed here is a single T cell receptor (beta chain). This record belongs to a study of cytomegalovirus exposure and HLA in healthy donors. The PCR used 60 Vbeta and 13 Jbeta primers. Only in-frame clones appear in the TCRdb table, and some are missing; sequencing was by immunoSEQ multiplex PCR. The data contain more than 150,000 clones, approximately 84% of them seen just once; the ten biggest clones take up 2.5% to 3.5%. Germline V gene lookup returns CDR1 SGDLS and CDR2 YYNGEE. The CDR3 is made up of 15 amino acids. Trimming removed 3 bases at V and 3 bases at J, with 15 bases between. The sequenced sample was PBMCs. The chain links TRBV9 to TRBJ1-1; D perhaps matches TRBD1 (6 bases). This sequence originates from a woman aged 45-60 years in good health and CMV-seropositive. In nucleotides, the CDR3 is TGTGCCAGCAGCGCCCAGGGGAGGGTGGACACTGAAGCTTTCTTT. The encoded protein is CASSAQGRVDTEAFF.